These 21 T cell receptor beta chains share one sample of origin, sequenced in a study of blood T cells in healthy people across ages (dated by TCRdb to between 2014 and 2017). Libraries were prepared through 5' RACE. The instrument was an Illumina HiSeq 2500. A second 7 to 11 cycle PCR used a sample-barcoded 5' primer and a J-beta primer mix. TCRdb applied fastp at Q25 and MiXCR to the public reads, then kept only in-frame beta chains. Rows are unified per CDR3 protein, each entry keeping the most common DNA and genes. This sample is represented by some 790,000 distinct CDR3 sequences; under 35% of them were singletons. 17% of the sample belongs to the ten largest clones. The source material was blood. Source of these receptors: a woman aged 80 or over in good health.

This clonotype was detected ten times or more. CDR3 amino acids: CASARANYGYTF. CDR3 nucleotides: TGTGCCAGCGCCCGTGCTAACTATGGCTACACCTTC. V gene TRBV2 combines with J gene TRBJ1-2; no firm D call. The CDR3 has 12 amino acids. Trimming pared 8 bases from V and 0 bases from J, leaving 7 bases between. Germline V gives CDR1 SNHLY, CDR2 FYNNEI.

DNA for the CDR3: TGCAGCCAGGAAACTGGGGGTGAGCAGTTCTTC. Amino acids: CSQETGGEQFF. The gene calls are TRBV29-1 and TRBJ2-1, with D possibly called TRBD1 or TRBD2 (5 bases each). Germline V lookup: CDR1 SQVTM, CDR2 ANQGSEA. The CDR3 covers 11 residues. The V end lost 8 bases, the J end lost 9 bases, and 14 bases lay between the germline ends.

This chain uses TRBV11-2 with TRBJ1-1, with D uncertain. Germline V gene lookup returns CDR1 SGHAT and CDR2 FQNNGV. Trimming cost V 5 bases and J 0 bases, with 13 bases left between them. The CDR3 runs 15 residues. The CDR3 spells CASSPRVPLNTEAFF. The DNA of the CDR3 is TGTGCCAGCAGCCCCCGGGTTCCCCTGAACACTGAAGCTTTCTTT.

This chain links TRBV7-2 with TRBJ1-4, with D possibly TRBD1 on 5 matching bases. The CDR3 consists of 15 residues. Germline V gene lookup returns CDR1 SGHTA and CDR2 FQGNSA. V lost 0 bases and J 0 bases, leaving 5 bases between the germline ends. The CDR3 DNA is TGTGCCAGCAGCTTAGCCAGGGCAACTAATGAAAAACTGTTTTTT. Its protein product is CASSLARATNEKLFF.

This sequence joins TRBV12-3 or TRBV12-4 and TRBJ2-2; D gene ambiguous. V dropped 3 bases and J dropped 6 bases, with 14 bases sitting between them. The CDR3 runs 15 residues. CDR3 in amino acids: CASSLSAGSPGELFF. The CDR3 DNA reads as TGTGCCAGCAGTTTGTCGGCAGGATCCCCCGGGGAGCTGTTTTTT.

This sequence joins TRBV10-3 and TRBJ2-7; either TRBD1 or TRBD2 may supply D (5 bases each). CDR1 and CDR2 from the germline V gene are ENHRY and SYGVKD. This CDR3 spans 13 amino acids. Trimming shortened V by 4 bases and J by 2 bases, and 9 bases separated the two germline ends. The CDR3 DNA follows: TGTGCCATCAGTGGGGGGATCGCCTACGAGCAGTACTTC. Its protein is CAISGGIAYEQYF.

This clonotype occurred many times. J is TRBJ2-1 and V is TRBV5-1, with 9 bases fitting TRBD1. The J segment lost 6 bases and the V segment lost 10 bases, leaving 11 bases of the junction unmatched. This CDR3 region has 14 residues. Germline CDR1 is SGHRS and CDR2 is YFSETQ. CDR3 in DNA: TGCGCCGGACGCGCCGGGACAGGGTCCAATGAGCAGTTCTTC. Amino acids: CAGRAGTGSNEQFF.

A word on this clonotype: Just one base apart from a much larger clone, this may be a read error. V usage is TRBV3-1 and J usage is TRBJ2-1; 8 bases are shared with TRBD2. The CDR3 has 14 amino acids. V was clipped by 10 bases and J by 7 bases; unmatched bases: 12. Looked up from germline, CDR1 is LGHDT and CDR2 is YNNKEL (reference sequence). The DNA for the CDR3 is TGTGCCACCATCGGGGGGGCCACAGGAAATGAGCAGTTCTTC. This gives the protein CATIGGATGNEQFF.

The sample holds many counts of this clonotype. The chain carries TRBV29-1 and TRBJ2-3; 9 nucleotides align to TRBD1. Per germline, CDR1 SQVTM and CDR2 ANQGSEA. This CDR3 has 14 amino acids. The trim removed 5 bases at V and 3 bases at J, leaving 6 bases unmatched. The CDR3 region is CSVQPGQGTDTQYF. As DNA, the CDR3 is TGCAGCGTTCAACCCGGACAGGGGACAGATACGCAGTATTTT.

This clonotype was seen many times. This sequence joins TRBV12-3 or TRBV12-4 and TRBJ2-5; 9 nucleotides line up with TRBD2. CDR3 length: 14 amino acids. V lost 3 bases to trimming and J lost 7 bases; unmatched junction nucleotides: 6. CDR3 sequence (DNA): TGTGCCAGCAGTTTTGCGGGGGGGCCCGGGACCCAGTACTTC. It codes for CASSFAGGPGTQYF.

This clonotype was seen more than once but under ten times. This rearrangement joins TRBV12-3 or TRBV12-4 to TRBJ2-2; 7 bases line up with TRBD2. Trimming at V came to 5 bases and at J to 2 bases, leaving 5 bases not matched to a gene. The CDR3 has 15 residues. The CDR3 DNA reads TGTGCCAGCAGTCAACTAGCGACTAACACCGGGGAGCTGTTTTTT. Its protein is CASSQLATNTGELFF.

CDR3 nucleotides: TGTGCCAGCAGAAATTACAGGGGACCCTACGAGCAGTACTTC. Amino acids: CASRNYRGPYEQYF. The chain is built from TRBV7-2 and TRBJ2-7; 7 bases align to TRBD1. From germline, CDR1 is SGHTA and CDR2 FQGNSA. CDR3 length: 14 residues. J was trimmed by 2 bases and V by 6 bases; bases with no gene match: 7. Supplemented by reference TRBV7-2 and TRBJ2-7, the full variable domain reads GAGVSQSPSNKVTEKGKDVELRCDPISGHTALYWYRQSLGQGLEFLIYFQGNSAPDKSGLPSDRFSAERTGGSVSTLTIQRTQQEDSAVYLCASRNYRGPYEQYFGPGTRLTVT.

In regard to this clonotype: A much larger clone sits a single nucleotide away, making a read error possible. The chain couples TRBV20-1 to TRBJ1-5; the D gene is possibly TRBD1 (6 bases). Germline V gene sequence: CDR1 DFQATT, CDR2 SNEGSKA (reference sequence). CDR3 length equals 16 residues. CDR3 coding DNA: TGCAGTGCTAGAGATAATCCCGGACAGATCAATCAGCCCCGGCATTTT. It specifies CSARDNPGQINQPRHF.

This rearrangement joins TRBV4-2 to TRBJ1-1; D is perhaps TRBD1 (6 bases). Germline CDR1 and CDR2: LGHNA and YNFKEQ. Trimming pared 4 bases from V and 4 bases from J, leaving 16 bases between. The CDR3 is made up of 15 amino acids. The CDR3 loop reads CASSPQGTGVTEAFF. The DNA of the CDR3 is TGTGCCAGCAGCCCACAGGGAACGGGGGTCACTGAAGCTTTCTTT.

This clonotype was detected ten times or more. This chain uses TRBV20-1 with TRBJ1-2; no reliable D call. This CDR3 comprises 13 residues. The V and J ends lost 0 bases and 5 bases respectively, with 10 bases between them. Per germline, CDR1 DFQATT and CDR2 SNEGSKA (reference sequence). CDR3 protein: CSAREDRQYGYTF. The CDR3 nucleotides read TGCAGTGCTAGAGAGGATCGGCAATATGGCTACACCTTC.

The chain has TRBV6-5 and TRBJ1-5, with 7 bases fitting TRBD1. V shed 5 bases, J shed 4 bases, and the junction held 5 bases outside the gene matches. The CDR3 consists of 14 residues. CDR1 is MNHEY, CDR2 SVGAGI, per germline. CDR3: CASSPGGLNQPQHF. Written as DNA, the CDR3 is TGTGCCAGCAGTCCAGGGGGGCTTAATCAGCCCCAGCATTTT.

This clonotype showed up just once. Since a much larger clone is just one base distant, this may be a read error. No conserved phenylalanine or tryptophan is present at the end of the CDR3, so a read error is the likely explanation. V and J are TRBV20-1 and TRBJ1-6, with D possibly matching TRBD1 (6 bases). Trimming stripped 1 base from V and 6 bases from J, with 16 bases between. Germline V lookup: CDR1 DFQATT, CDR2 SNEGSKA (reference sequence). This CDR3 region has 16 residues. The CDR3 sequence is CSARGAGGSRNSPLHC. CDR3 DNA sequence: TGCAGTGCTAGAGGGGCGGGGGGCAGTCGTAATTCACCCCTCCACTGT.

This clonotype was picked up many times. The gene calls are TRBV12-3 or TRBV12-4 and TRBJ2-1; TRBD1 aligns across 7 bases. The junction had 8 bases not matched to a gene; V was cut back by 5 bases and J by 4 bases. This CDR3 is 15 amino acids long. The CDR3 loop is CASSVTGSLYNEQFF. The CDR3 DNA reads as TGTGCCAGCAGTGTGACAGGGTCCCTTTACAATGAGCAGTTCTTC.

The CDR3 nucleotides are TGCAGCGTTGAAGGGCTGGACAGGGCAGACGAGCAGTACTTC. The encoded protein is CSVEGLDRADEQYF. V and J are TRBV29-1 and TRBJ2-7; 8 nucleotides align to TRBD1. Germline V lookup: CDR1 SQVTM, CDR2 ANQGSEA. Trimming removed 1 base from V and 5 bases from J; junction bases left unmatched: 7. The CDR3 sequence is 14 residues long.

In its sample, this clonotype was seen a few times. This chain joins TRBV6-6 and TRBJ2-2; D is uncertain. CDR1 is MNHNY and CDR2 is SVGAGI in the germline V gene (reference sequence). The CDR3 totals 12 residues. The V gene lost 7 bases and the J gene lost 7 bases, with 10 bases spanning the gap. CDR3 nucleotides: TGTGCCAGCAAAGGACGAAACGGGGAGCTGTTTTTT. Protein sequence: CASKGRNGELFF.

This clonotype was seen repeatedly, ten times or more. A much more abundant neighbour one base away suggests this may be a read error. The chain carries TRBV6-2 or TRBV6-3 and TRBJ2-1; 9 positions match TRBD1. The germline CDR1 and CDR2 sequences are MNHEY and SVGEGT. The CDR3 is made up of 14 amino acids. V dropped 6 bases and J dropped 6; count of bases not matched to a gene: 6. The CDR3 loop reads CASRRDRACNEQFF. The CDR3 DNA reads as TGTGCCAGCAGAAGGGACAGGGCCTGCAATGAGCAGTTCTTC.